This paragraph covers one TCR beta chain sequence. This clonotype was observed a handful of times. Its specific antigen is unknown. No much larger clone is present one base from it, and per-base qualities are unavailable. Library preparation employed PCR. Instrument used: NextSeq 500. Bulk TCR libraries were made following a previously described method, with the TCR primers given in Table S5. Total RNA was purified with the Qiagen AllPrep DNA/RNA kit. Before analysis, reads from multiple sequencing runs of the same library were pooled. The published analysis was carried out like this. Reads were retained only if an exact TCR constant sequence was present, and the retained reads were trimmed to 150 nt and grouped according to their 12-nt molecular barcodes. Within each barcode group, reads were sub-clustered at a 15% Levenshtein threshold, and quality-weighted consensus sequences were built per RNA molecule. Non-functional sequences were excluded, and lower-count sequences lying one edit away from another sequence were also excluded. Based on a fit of two negative binomial distributions, barcode sub-clusters having less than 20% of the maximum read count were discarded. Clones were called with MiXCR by TCRdb after fastp trimmed the public reads at Q25, and only in-frame beta chains were retained. Each CDR3 protein gets just one entry, which takes the most common genes and DNA from the rows behind it. The authors' filters were not applied to this entry. Across this sample there are roughly 100,000 distinct CDR3 sequences, with around 37% seen only once. The ten most abundant clones make up 9% to 10% of the sample.

Libraries of naive CD8 T cells were built from anywhere between roughly 17,000 and 1,000,000 sorted cells, with 10%, 30% or 50% of the purified RNA used. Naive CD8 T cells, defined as CD8+CD4-CCR7+CD45RA+, were FACS-sorted into RLT Plus buffer on a BD FACSAria II. Approximately eleven TCR copies' worth of Jurkat RNA were spiked into roughly 19,000-1,000,000 naive CD8 T cell samples to test detection sensitivity. Enrichment of CD8 T cells was performed with RosetteSep CD8+ T Cell Enrichment Cocktail and Ficoll-Paque, after which ACK red cell lysis was carried out. This record comes from a study of molecular identifiers for immune sequencing clone quantification (dated by TCRdb to the late 2010s). Broadly, across the study: For a replicate experiment, RNA from roughly 20,000 or 100,000 naive CD8 T cells was divided into five aliquots, and four of the five aliquots were sequenced. This methods study used CD8 T cells to benchmark TCR RNA copy counting and molecular-identifier clustering-based TCR repertoire sequencing (MIDCIRS).

Broader findings and caveats from the paper: A single cell's worth of spiked-in Jurkat TCR RNA was reported detectable even among 900,000 to 1,000,000 naive CD8 T cells. In CMV-specific effector cells, over 98% of molecules were held by clones above 20 RNA copies, whereas under 1% of molecules were held by such clones in naive cells. The naive libraries included spiked-in Jurkat TCR RNA (roughly eleven copies' worth), and this Jurkat TCR RNA is not part of the donor repertoire. Highly expanded clone sizes could be underestimated because identical TCR molecules may share a barcode. Modeling estimated 2.5 to 3.5 recovered TCR RNA copies per cell, compared with about ten by digital PCR, which implies about 30% capture efficiency. When barcode sub-clustering was omitted, TCR diversity was inflated by chimeric consensus sequences, with chimeras reaching as high as 47%.

From a lookup of the germline V gene (reference sequence), CDR1 and CDR2 are SGHNT and YYREEE. From the cysteine up to the phenylalanine, the CDR3 has a length of 19 residues. Of all the DNA, just the CDR3 is kept, 57 bases in frame from base 1. V and J lose 4 bases and 2 bases, and a span of 22 bases separates them. The clonotype originates from a human donor in good health. Some libraries in this study had Jurkat cell RNA spiked in. Input material: naive CD8+ T cells from blood, with Jurkat cell RNA spiked in. The cell subset or site label of this sample denotes: FACS-sorted CD8+CD4-CCR7+CD45RA+ naive T cells. The chain is assembled from TRBV5-4 and TRBJ2-6; confidence is insufficient to name the D gene. The sequenced DNA: TGTGCCAGCAGCGCCGGCCTAGGCCTCAGTGGGGCTGGGGCCAACGTCCTGACTTTC. Its product reads: CASSAGLGLSGAGANVLTF.